One sample yielded the 30 T cell receptor beta chains listed below, sequenced in a study of blood T cell repertoires in COVID-19. Produced via immunoSEQ multiplex PCR; TCRdb's table is partial and in-frame only. Of about 360,000 clones listed, 70% to 90% were seen once; the top ten hold approximately 1.9%. The sequenced material came from PBMCs or T cells enriched from blood (not recorded which). The receptors stem from a man aged 35-49 years in a cohort exposed to, infected with or recovered from COVID-19 (not recorded which).

The chain uses TRBV27 and TRBJ2-3; 8 nucleotides agree with TRBD2. This CDR3 has 15 amino acids. With V trimmed by 2 bases and J by 4 bases, 5 bases remained unmatched. Germline assignment: CDR1 MNHEY and CDR2 SMNVEV (reference sequence). The CDR3 region has the DNA TGTGCCAGCAGTTTAGGAGCGGGAGCGGCAGATACGCAGTATTTT. Its translation is CASSLGAGAADTQYF.

The chain employs TRBV4-2 and TRBJ1-2; TRBD1 is a possible D gene (6 bases). CDR3 length equals 15 residues. Between the trimmed V and J ends, which lost 1 base and 2 bases, there was a span of 11 bases. Germline CDR1 LGHNA, CDR2 YNFKEQ. The DNA for the CDR3 is TGTGCCAGCAGCCAAGGTCGACAGGTGAACTATGGCTACACCTTC. Encoded protein: CASSQGRQVNYGYTF.

J is TRBJ2-5 and V is TRBV6-5; D is undetermined. The CDR3 sequence is 15 residues long. V lost 0 bases to trimming and J lost 5 bases, with 13 bases between them. Per germline, CDR1 MNHEY and CDR2 SVGAGI. The CDR3 protein is CASSYSRGYGETQYF. CDR3 DNA: TGTGCCAGCAGTTACTCGCGAGGTTATGGGGAGACCCAGTACTTC.

The rearrangement uses TRBV7-2 and TRBJ2-2, with D possibly TRBD1 on 5 matching bases. Germline V gene sequence: CDR1 SGHTA, CDR2 FQGNSA. The CDR3 loop spans 16 amino acids. V was shortened by 2 bases and J by 2 bases, with 12 bases between the two germline ends. This chain's CDR3 is CASSLTWTPNTGELFF. The CDR3 nucleotides read TGTGCCAGCAGCTTAACTTGGACACCCAACACCGGGGAGCTGTTTTTT.

The chain couples TRBV23-1 to TRBJ2-5; 13 bases map to TRBD2. TRBV23-1 carries the ORF label, with uncertain function. The CDR3 is 18 residues long. V shed 0 bases, J shed 1 base, and the junction held 5 bases outside the gene matches. CDR3 loop: CASSQSPGLAGRQETQYF. CDR3 DNA: TGCGCCAGCAGTCAATCCCCGGGACTAGCGGGACGCCAAGAGACCCAGTACTTC.

The chain uses TRBV3-1 (or the pseudogene TRBV3-2) and TRBJ2-3, with D possibly being TRBD2 (6 bases). The CDR3 is 15 residues long. Trimming removed 4 bases at V and 4 bases at J, with 15 bases between. Looked up from germline, CDR1 is LGHDT and CDR2 is YNNKEL (reference sequence). The DNA of the CDR3 is TGTGCCAGCAGCCCCCGGGACTCTCTCCCAGATACGCAGTATTTT. Amino acid sequence: CASSPRDSLPDTQYF.

The V gene is TRBV19, the J gene TRBJ2-7, with D unresolved. CDR1 and CDR2 from the germline V gene are LNHDA and SQIVND (reference sequence). CDR3 length: 8 amino acids. V was shortened by 11 bases and J by 7 bases, with 6 bases between the two germline ends. The DNA of the CDR3 is TGTGCCCCAAATGAGCAGTACTTC. It translates to CAPNEQYF.

This clone has only a few counts. This chain connects TRBV19 to TRBJ1-1; D is ambiguous. There are 15 residues in the CDR3. V lost 5 bases to trimming and J lost 5 bases, with 18 bases between them. CDR1 LNHDA and CDR2 SQIVND come from the germline V gene (reference sequence). In DNA form, the CDR3 reads TGTGCCAGTAGTTTATCACCGGGTAGTCGAACTGAAGCTTTCTTT. It is translated as CASSLSPGSRTEAFF.

The V and J genes are TRBV2 and TRBJ2-1; a possible D gene is TRBD1 (5 bases). Trimming shortened V by 6 bases and J by 7 bases, and 13 bases separated the two germline ends. The CDR3 extends over 13 amino acids. Germline loops: CDR1 SNHLY, CDR2 FYNNEI. DNA for the CDR3: TGTGCCAGCAGCGCCAGGGTCGTTAATGAGCAGTTCTTC. Amino acids: CASSARVVNEQFF.

The rearrangement links TRBV28 to TRBJ1-5; D is undetermined. Trimming stripped 5 bases from V and 6 bases from J, with 14 bases between. The CDR3 loop spans 14 amino acids. CDR1 is MDHEN and CDR2 is SYDVKM in the germline V gene. CDR3 sequence reads: CASSRDKIAQPQHF. The CDR3 DNA reads TGTGCCAGCAGTCGTGACAAAATCGCTCAGCCCCAGCATTTT.

The chain carries TRBV5-1 and TRBJ2-5, with 8 bases matching TRBD1. V gave up 0 bases and J gave up 3 bases; unmatched junction bases: 7. CDR1 SGHRS and CDR2 YFSETQ come from the germline V gene. The CDR3 spans 16 residues. Here the CDR3 reads CASSLDGTGEEETQYF. The CDR3 DNA reads TGCGCCAGCAGCTTGGACGGGACAGGCGAAGAAGAGACCCAGTACTTC.

This clone has a handful of counts. The chain employs TRBV28 and TRBJ2-5; 11 bases line up with TRBD1. V lost 3 bases to trimming and J lost 1 base; unmatched junction nucleotides: 4. The CDR3 spans 16 residues. Germline loops: CDR1 MDHEN, CDR2 SYDVKM. In DNA form, the CDR3 reads TGTGCCAGCAGTTTCGGGACAGGGGGTGGCCAAGAGACCCAGTACTTC. It is translated as CASSFGTGGGQETQYF.

The chain recombines TRBV30 with TRBJ1-1, with D tentatively TRBD1 (5 bases). V was trimmed by 4 bases and J by 0 bases, leaving 12 bases between them. The CDR3 spans 14 residues. CDR1 GTSNPN and CDR2 SVGIG come from the germline V gene (reference sequence). CDR3 in DNA: TGTGCCTGGACCCTGGGACTGCTGAACACTGAAGCTTTCTTT. Translating it yields CAWTLGLLNTEAFF.

The CDR3 DNA reads TGCGCCAGCTCTCTTGGGGAGATCCCAAATCAGCCCCAGCATTTT. Protein sequence: CASSLGEIPNQPQHF. This rearrangement joins TRBV5-1 to TRBJ1-5; D remains ambiguous. V dropped 7 bases and J dropped 4 bases, with 18 bases sitting between them. The CDR3 covers 15 residues. The V gene's germline CDR1 is SGHRS and CDR2 YFSETQ.

The J gene is TRBJ1-1, the V gene TRBV7-9; 7 positions agree with TRBD1. The V gene end was trimmed by 1 base and the J gene end by 1 base; junction bases not matched to a gene: 12. This CDR3 has 18 amino acids. Germline CDR1 is SEHNR and CDR2 is FQNEAQ (reference sequence). CDR3 nucleotide sequence: TGTGCCAGCAGCTTAGAGACAGGGTGGTTTCACACGAACACTGAAGCTTTCTTT. This gives the protein CASSLETGWFHTNTEAFF.

The chain employs TRBV27 and TRBJ1-2; TRBD1 agrees at 10 bases. With V trimmed by 5 bases and J by 6 bases, 6 bases remained unmatched. There are 14 residues in the CDR3. Germline loops: CDR1 MNHEY, CDR2 SMNVEV (reference sequence). The CDR3 sequence: CASSVRQGADGYTF. CDR3 nucleotide sequence: TGTGCCAGCAGTGTACGACAGGGGGCGGATGGCTACACCTTC.

Here the CDR3 reads CASSLSLAGGASQETQYF. The CDR3, as DNA: TGCGCCAGCAGCTTGAGCCTAGCGGGAGGGGCCTCCCAAGAGACCCAGTACTTC. The chain carries TRBV5-1 and TRBJ2-5; 12 positions agree with TRBD2. Per the germline V gene, CDR1 is SGHRS and CDR2 is YFSETQ. With 1 base clipped from V and 1 base from J, the junction kept 8 bases outside the gene matches. CDR3 length equals 18 residues. Full variable domain (missing parts from reference TRBV5-1 and TRBJ2-5): KAGVTQTPRYLIKTRGQQVTLSCSPISGHRSVSWYQQTPGQGLQFLFEYFSETQRNKGNFPGRFSGRQFSNSRSEMNVSTLELGDSALYLCASSLSLAGGASQETQYFGPGTRLLVL.

This chain uses TRBV30 with TRBJ2-5, with 9 bases matching TRBD2. Trimming took 4 bases from V and 6 from J; bases not matched to a gene: 9. Germline V gives CDR1 GTSNPN, CDR2 SVGIG (reference sequence). This CDR3 is 14 amino acids long. The CDR3 here is CAWTGGGRAQTQYF. CDR3 coding DNA: TGTGCCTGGACGGGGGGCGGGAGGGCGCAGACCCAGTACTTC.

This clone is a singleton in its sample. The CDR3 DNA reads as TGTGCCAGCAGCCTGACAGGGGGACGGGACACTGAAGCTTTCTTT. Its translation is CASSLTGGRDTEAFF. The chain recombines TRBV7-8 with TRBJ1-1, with 9 bases aligning to TRBD1. The CDR3 consists of 15 residues. Trimming cost V 5 bases and J 3 bases; bases outside gene matches: 7. Per the germline V gene, CDR1 is SGHVS and CDR2 is FQNEAQ.

The genes are TRBV7-9 and TRBJ2-7, with 7 bases lining up with TRBD1. The germline V gene encodes CDR1 SEHNR and CDR2 FQNEAQ (reference sequence). This CDR3 comprises 13 residues. V was clipped by 5 bases and J by 3 bases; unmatched bases: 4. The CDR3, as DNA: TGTGCCAGCAGCGACAGGGAACACTACGAGCAGTACTTC. Translation: CASSDREHYEQYF.

The rearrangement joins TRBV5-5 to TRBJ1-1; D might be TRBD1 (6 bases). The V end lost 0 bases, the J end lost 4 bases, and 19 bases lay between the germline ends. The germline V gene has CDR1 SGHKS and CDR2 YYEKEE (reference sequence). CDR3 length equals 17 residues. CDR3 sequence: CASSLEVRGRGRTEAFF. The CDR3 DNA follows: TGTGCCAGCAGCTTGGAAGTGCGGGGGCGGGGTCGCACTGAAGCTTTCTTT.

The J gene is TRBJ1-5, the V gene TRBV29-1, with 7 nucleotides matching TRBD1. Germline-derived CDR1 and CDR2 are SQVTM and ANQGSEA. After removal of 3 bases from V and 9 bases from J, the junction contained 8 bases not matched to a gene. The length of the CDR3 is 13 residues. In nucleotides, the CDR3 is TGCAGCGTTGAGGGGACAGCTCAAGGGCCCCAGCATTTT. Its protein product is CSVEGTAQGPQHF.

The chain couples TRBV3-1 (or the pseudogene TRBV3-2) to TRBJ2-1, with 8 bases identical to TRBD1. Germline lookup yields CDR1 LGHDT and CDR2 YNNKEL (reference sequence). The CDR3 is 16 residues long. V was clipped by 6 bases and J by 7 bases; unmatched bases: 14. The CDR3 DNA reads as TGTGCCAGCAGTCGCCGAGACAGGGGAGTGGGGAATGAGCAGTTCTTC. This encodes CASSRRDRGVGNEQFF.

The CDR3 nucleotides are TGCGCCAGCAGCTTACCGGGAGCGGGAGGGGGACTTTACGAGCAGTACTTC. The encoded protein is CASSLPGAGGGLYEQYF. The V and J genes are TRBV5-1 and TRBJ2-7; 10 bases fit TRBD2. Germline trimming cut 2 bases from V and 4 bases from J; bases unmatched to any gene: 12. Germline lookup yields CDR1 SGHRS and CDR2 YFSETQ. This CDR3 spans 17 amino acids.

The chain employs TRBV5-5 and TRBJ2-1; unclear D gene. The V gene lost 7 bases and the J gene lost 4 bases, with 12 bases spanning the gap. From germline, CDR1 is SGHKS and CDR2 YYEKEE (reference sequence). CDR3 length: 13 residues. The CDR3 sequence: CASLGQAYNEQFF. DNA of the CDR3: TGTGCCAGCCTCGGTCAGGCTTACAATGAGCAGTTCTTC.

V gene TRBV3-1 (or the pseudogene TRBV3-2) combines with J gene TRBJ1-2; no reliable D call. CDR1 is LGHDT, CDR2 YNNKEL, per germline (reference sequence). V lost 2 bases, J lost 0 bases, and 4 bases lay in between. The CDR3 is 13 amino acids. CDR3 in DNA: TGTGCCAGCAGCCAAAATACTAACTATGGCTACACCTTC. Its protein product is CASSQNTNYGYTF.

The chain employs TRBV3-1 (or the pseudogene TRBV3-2) and TRBJ1-2; TRBD1 is a possible D gene (6 bases). Germline V gives CDR1 LGHDT, CDR2 YNNKEL (reference sequence). Trimming cost V 7 bases and J 6 bases, with 12 bases left between them. This CDR3 contains 12 residues. CDR3 sequence: CASIGGVDGYTF. CDR3 in DNA: TGTGCCAGCATAGGGGGGGTGGATGGCTACACCTTC.

This clone was found a few times. The J gene is TRBJ1-2, the V gene TRBV5-6; a weak D match, TRBD1 (5 bases). In germline, CDR1 is SGHDT, CDR2 YYEEEE. Trimming took 5 bases from V and 5 from J, leaving 10 bases between them. This CDR3 contains 12 residues. The CDR3 coding sequence is TGTGCCAGCAGTCAGGGCAGATATGGCTACACCTTC. Amino acid sequence: CASSQGRYGYTF.

Details on this clone: Other nucleotide sequences from this sample produce the same CDR3. The V gene is TRBV6-5, the J gene TRBJ1-2; 7 bases map to TRBD1. The V segment lost 6 bases and the J segment 6 bases; nucleotides outside the gene matches: 7. The CDR3 totals 13 residues. CDR1 and CDR2 from the germline V gene are MNHEY and SVGAGI. The DNA for the CDR3 is TGTGCCAGCAGGGGCGACAGGGTTGATGGCTACACCTTC. Its translation: CASRGDRVDGYTF.

This chain joins TRBV10-2 and TRBJ2-7; TRBD2 matches 7 bases. CDR1 is WSHSY and CDR2 is SAAADI in the germline V gene. V shed 3 bases and J 1 base; nucleotides not matched to a gene: 6. The CDR3 runs to 15 residues. CDR3 coding DNA: TGCGCCAGCAGTGAAACTACTAGCGCGTCCTACGAGCAGTACTTC. Amino acid sequence: CASSETTSASYEQYF.